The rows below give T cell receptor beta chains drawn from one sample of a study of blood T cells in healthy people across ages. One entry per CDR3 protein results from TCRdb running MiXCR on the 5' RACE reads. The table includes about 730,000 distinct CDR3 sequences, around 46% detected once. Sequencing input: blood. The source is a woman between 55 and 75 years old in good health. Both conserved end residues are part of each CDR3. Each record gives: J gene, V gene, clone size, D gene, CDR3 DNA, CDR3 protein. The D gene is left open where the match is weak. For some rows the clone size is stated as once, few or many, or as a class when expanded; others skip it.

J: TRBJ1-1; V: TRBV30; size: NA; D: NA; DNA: TGTGCCTGGAGAGGTCCCACTGAAGCTTTCTTT; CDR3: CAWRGPTEAFF
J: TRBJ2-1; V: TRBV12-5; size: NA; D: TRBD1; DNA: TGTGCTAGTGGTTTGGCACCGGGACAGGGGACGCGGAGCTCCTACAATGAGCAGTTCTTC; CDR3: CASGLAPGQGTRSSYNEQFF
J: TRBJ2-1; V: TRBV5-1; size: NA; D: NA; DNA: TGCGCCAGCAGCTCACCCTTCGGACAGGGAGGCGCGGGAGAACCCAATGAGCAGTTCTTC; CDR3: CASSSPFGQGGAGEPNEQFF
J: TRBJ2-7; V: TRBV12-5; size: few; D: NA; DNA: TGTGCTAGTGGTTCCCCCGGGGAGTACGAGCAGTACTTC; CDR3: CASGSPGEYEQYF
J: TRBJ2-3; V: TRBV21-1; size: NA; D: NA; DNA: TGTGCCAGCAGCAACAGGGGGACGGCCAGCACAGATACGCAGTATTTT; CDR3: CASSNRGTASTDTQYF
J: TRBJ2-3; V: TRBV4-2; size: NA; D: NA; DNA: TGTGCCAGCAGCCCGGGCAGAGGCGCCGCAGGCACGCAGTATTTT; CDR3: CASSPGRGAAGTQYF
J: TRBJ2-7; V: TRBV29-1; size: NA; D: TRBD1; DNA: TGCAGCGTTGGGGACAGCTACTACGAGCAGTACTTC; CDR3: CSVGDSYYEQYF
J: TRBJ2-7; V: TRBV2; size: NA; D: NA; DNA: TGTGCCAGCAACCCGGGACCGTACTTC; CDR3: CASNPGPYF
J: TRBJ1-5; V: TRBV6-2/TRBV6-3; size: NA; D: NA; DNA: TGTGCCGGCAGTTACGGGGGGTATAGCAATCAGCCCCAGCATTTT; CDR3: CAGSYGGYSNQPQHF
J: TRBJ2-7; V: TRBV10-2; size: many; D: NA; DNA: TGCGCCAGCAGCTGGGGGCTGGACTACGAGCAGTACTTC; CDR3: CASSWGLDYEQYF
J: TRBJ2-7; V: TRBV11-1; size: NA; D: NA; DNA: TGTGCCAGCAGCTTAGGGGGGAATCCGGGCTACGAGCAGTACTTC; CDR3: CASSLGGNPGYEQYF
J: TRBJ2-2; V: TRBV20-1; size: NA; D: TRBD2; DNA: TGCAGTGCTTTTCTAGCGGGGGGTACCGGGGAGCTGTTTTTT; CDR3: CSAFLAGGTGELFF
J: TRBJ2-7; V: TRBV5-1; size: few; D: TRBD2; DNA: TGCGCCAGCAGCCTCCGTAGCGGGAGTAACGAGCAGTACTTC; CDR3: CASSLRSGSNEQYF
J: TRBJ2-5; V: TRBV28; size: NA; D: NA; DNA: TGTGCCAGCAGTCTCAATGGGGTGGGGGATGAGCAGTACTTC; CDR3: CASSLNGVGDEQYF
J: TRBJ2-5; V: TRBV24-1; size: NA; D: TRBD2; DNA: TGTGCCGCGGGGAGGGACGGCCAAGAGACCCAGTACTTC; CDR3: CAAGRDGQETQYF
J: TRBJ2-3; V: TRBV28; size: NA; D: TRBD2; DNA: TGTGCCGGCAGTGGCCTTATGGGACTAGCGGGAGCGGCTGGCACAGATACGCAGTATTTT; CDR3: CAGSGLMGLAGAAGTDTQYF
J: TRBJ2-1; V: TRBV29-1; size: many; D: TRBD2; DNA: TGCAGCGTTGCCCCTGGACTAGCGGGACATGAGCAGTTCTTC; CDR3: CSVAPGLAGHEQFF
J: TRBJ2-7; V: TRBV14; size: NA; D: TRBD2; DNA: TGTGCCAGCAGCCGCGGGGGGGGAGACTACGAGCAGTACTTC; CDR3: CASSRGGGDYEQYF
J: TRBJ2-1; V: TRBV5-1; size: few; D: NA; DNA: TGCGCCAGCAGCCAAAACACCGACAATGAGCAGTTCTTC; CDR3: CASSQNTDNEQFF
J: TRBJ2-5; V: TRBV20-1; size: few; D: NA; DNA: TGCAGTGCTAGAAGGGCCGGGGGGCGAGAGACCCAGTACTTC; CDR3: CSARRAGGRETQYF
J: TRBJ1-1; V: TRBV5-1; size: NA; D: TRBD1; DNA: TGCGCCAGCAGCCACCGGGGCAGGGGGCTCTTGGACACTGAAGCTTTCTTT; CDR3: CASSHRGRGLLDTEAFF
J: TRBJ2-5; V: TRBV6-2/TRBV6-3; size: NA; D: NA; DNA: TGTGCCAGCAGCTCGCGCGTACCAAAAGAGACCCAGTACTTC; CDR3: CASSSRVPKETQYF
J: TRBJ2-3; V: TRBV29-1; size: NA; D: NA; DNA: TGCAGCGTGGGCGGAGGGGTCACAGATACGCAGTATTTT; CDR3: CSVGGGVTDTQYF
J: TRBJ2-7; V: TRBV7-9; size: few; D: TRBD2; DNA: TGTGCCAGCAGCTCGTGGACTAGCGGGGTGGGCGAGCAGTACTTC; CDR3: CASSSWTSGVGEQYF
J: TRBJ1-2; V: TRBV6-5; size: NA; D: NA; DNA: TGTGCCAGCAGCTCCGACTGGATTTATGGCTACACCTTC; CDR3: CASSSDWIYGYTF
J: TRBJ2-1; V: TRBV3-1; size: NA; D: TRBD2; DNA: TGTGCCAGCAGTGGGACTAGCGGGGGGGCCGCTTCTTCCCGAGAGACCCAGTTCTTC; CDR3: CASSGTSGGAASSRETQFF
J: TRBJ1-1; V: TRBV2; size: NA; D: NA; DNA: TGTGCCAGCAGTGATAGGTTGGGAGTAGCTTTCTTT; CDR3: CASSDRLGVAFF
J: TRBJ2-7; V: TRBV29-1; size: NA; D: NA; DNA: TGCAGCGTTGAACATTGGGGGTGCATAATGCCTAGATCCCGGCCAAACTACGAGCAGTACTTC; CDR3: CSVEHWGCIMPRSRPNYEQYF
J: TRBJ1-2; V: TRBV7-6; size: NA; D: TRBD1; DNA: TGTGCCAGCAGCCTGGGGACAGATAACTATGGCTACACCTTC; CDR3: CASSLGTDNYGYTF
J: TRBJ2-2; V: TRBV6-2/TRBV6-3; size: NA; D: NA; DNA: TGTGCCAGCACCAAAACAGGGTTCCCCGGGGAGCTGTTTTTT; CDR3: CASTKTGFPGELFF
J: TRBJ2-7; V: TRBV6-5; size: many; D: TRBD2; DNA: TGTGCCACGCGGGAGGAGACGGGTCGTTGGGACGAGCAGTACTTC; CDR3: CATREETGRWDEQYF
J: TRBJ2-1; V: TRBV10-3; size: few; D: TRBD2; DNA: TGTGCCATCACTTCGGGACTAGCGGGAGTTGATGAGCAGTTCTTC; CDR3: CAITSGLAGVDEQFF
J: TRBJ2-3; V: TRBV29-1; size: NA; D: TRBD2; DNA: TGCAGCGTTGAAGTTGGGGGGGGTAGGGATACGCAGTATTTT; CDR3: CSVEVGGGRDTQYF
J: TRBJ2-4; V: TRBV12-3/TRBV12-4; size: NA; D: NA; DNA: TGTGCCAGCAGTGCGAGGGGTCGGGAAAACATTCAGTACTTC; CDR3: CASSARGRENIQYF
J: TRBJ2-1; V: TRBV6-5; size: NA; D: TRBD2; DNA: TGTGCCAGCAGTAACCCAAGGACTAGCGGGGACAATGAGCAGTTCTTC; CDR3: CASSNPRTSGDNEQFF
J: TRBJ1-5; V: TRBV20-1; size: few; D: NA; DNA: TGCAGTGCATTGGGCCGAAATCAGCCCCAGCATTTT; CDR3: CSALGRNQPQHF
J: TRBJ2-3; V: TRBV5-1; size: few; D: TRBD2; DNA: TGCGCCAGCAGCCCTGGACTAGCGGGAGCGACAGATACGCAGTATTTT; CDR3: CASSPGLAGATDTQYF
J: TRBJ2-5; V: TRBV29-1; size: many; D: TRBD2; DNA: TGCAGCGTAGCAAGATGGGCACTAGCGGCCCAAGAGACCCAGTACTTC; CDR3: CSVARWALAAQETQYF
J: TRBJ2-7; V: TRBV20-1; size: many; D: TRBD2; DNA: TGCAGTGCCGAGCGGGAGGAGAGCGAGCAGTACTTC; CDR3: CSAEREESEQYF
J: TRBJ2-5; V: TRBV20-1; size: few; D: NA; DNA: TGCAGTGCTAGAGAAGGGGGACAGACCCAGTACTTC; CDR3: CSAREGGQTQYF
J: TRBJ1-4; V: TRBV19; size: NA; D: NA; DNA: TGTGCCTCCAGACTGAGGGGCGAAGGTGAAAAACTGTTTTTT; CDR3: CASRLRGEGEKLFF
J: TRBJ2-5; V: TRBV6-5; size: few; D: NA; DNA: TGTGCCAGCAGTTCTGGGGCAGGGGTGTTGGGGGAGACCCAGTACTTC; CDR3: CASSSGAGVLGETQYF